The 32 T cell receptor beta chains presented below share a single source sample, sequenced in a study of blood T cell repertoires in COVID-19. The repertoire was sequenced with immunoSEQ multiplex PCR; TCRdb's copy has only in-frame clones and lacks some. Here the sample spans approximately 200,000 clones, 70% to 90% being singletons. Sequenced material: PBMCs or T cells enriched from blood (not recorded which). These receptors were obtained from a man aged 25 to 40 who had recovered from COVID-19.

The chain recombines TRBV18 with TRBJ2-4, with 12 bases identical to TRBD2. Per the germline V gene, CDR1 is KGHSH and CDR2 is LQKENI. There are 20 residues in the CDR3. Trimming removed 5 bases from V and 0 bases from J; junction bases left unmatched: 14. Written as DNA, the CDR3 is TGTGCCAGCTCAAATCTAGCGGGAGGGCCATCCTTAGGAGCCAAAAACATTCAGTACTTC. It translates to CASSNLAGGPSLGAKNIQYF.

V and J are TRBV5-4 and TRBJ2-1, with a tentative D call TRBD2 (6 bases). Germline V gene sequence: CDR1 SGHNT, CDR2 YYREEE (reference sequence). Trimming pared 3 bases from V and 5 bases from J, leaving 18 bases between. The CDR3 loop spans 16 amino acids. CDR3 DNA: TGTGCCAGCAGCTCCGTAGGAGGGCTGACCCACAATGAGCAGTTCTTC. It encodes CASSSVGGLTHNEQFF.

In DNA form, the CDR3 reads TGTGCCAGCAGCAGACAGGGACAGGTCAATGAGCAGTTCTTC. Translating gives CASSRQGQVNEQFF. V usage is TRBV7-9 and J usage is TRBJ2-1; 8 bases match TRBD1. This CDR3 comprises 14 residues. The germline V gene has CDR1 SEHNR and CDR2 FQNEAQ (reference sequence). Trimming cost V 5 bases and J 6 bases; bases outside gene matches: 6.

This rearrangement joins TRBV5-5 to TRBJ2-6; 11 bases are a match to TRBD1. Germline trimming cut 6 bases from V and 1 base from J; bases unmatched to any gene: 6. This CDR3 is 17 amino acids long. CDR1 SGHKS and CDR2 YYEKEE come from the germline V gene (reference sequence). The CDR3 loop is CASTWTGGSSGANVLTF. The CDR3 DNA is TGTGCCAGCACCTGGACAGGGGGCTCATCTGGGGCCAACGTCCTGACTTTC.

This rearrangement joins TRBV5-6 to TRBJ2-7; a possible D gene is TRBD2 (5 bases). Trimming cost V 4 bases and J 4 bases, with 12 bases left between them. CDR1 is SGHDT and CDR2 is YYEEEE in the germline V gene. This CDR3 comprises 13 residues. CDR3 amino acids: CASSHAGLYEQYF. The CDR3 DNA sequence: TGTGCCAGCAGCCATGCGGGCTTGTACGAGCAGTACTTC.

The chain joins TRBV15 to TRBJ1-5, with D possibly being TRBD1 (5 bases). V was pared by 4 bases and J by 1 base, with 14 bases between. Germline-derived CDR1 and CDR2 are LNHNV and YYDKDF (reference sequence). The CDR3 runs 16 residues. CDR3 sequence: CATSKTAGKSNQPQHF. The CDR3 bases are TGTGCCACCAGCAAAACCGCAGGGAAAAGCAATCAGCCCCAGCATTTT. The full variable domain, rest sourced from reference TRBV15 and TRBJ1-5, is DAMVIQNPRYQVTQFGKPVTLSCSQTLNHNVMYWYQQKSSQAPKLLFHYYDKDFNNEADTPDNFQSRRPNTSFCFLDIRSPGLGDTAMYLCATSKTAGKSNQPQHFGDGTRLSIL.

Only one count was recorded for this clone. The chain links TRBV28 to TRBJ2-5; 8 bases line up with TRBD1. The CDR3 spans 15 residues. Germline V gene lookup returns CDR1 MDHEN and CDR2 SYDVKM. V shed 6 bases and J 2 bases; nucleotides not matched to a gene: 8. CDR3 bases: TGTGCCAGCAGGAGGACTAACAGGGGGCAAGAGACCCAGTACTTC. Protein: CASRRTNRGQETQYF. Supplemented by reference TRBV28 and TRBJ2-5, the full variable domain reads DVKVTQSSRYLVKRTGEKVFLECVQDMDHENMFWYRQDPGLGLRLIYFSYDVKMKEKGDIPEGYSVSREKKERFSLILESASTNQTSMYLCASRRTNRGQETQYFGPGTRLLVL.

The CDR3, as DNA: TGCAGTGCTCCGACTTTTTATACGCAGTATTTT. Protein: CSAPTFYTQYF. The chain uses TRBV20-1 and TRBJ2-3; no clear D gene. Trimming pared 5 bases from V and 7 bases from J, leaving 10 bases between. This CDR3 has 11 amino acids. The V gene's germline CDR1 is DFQATT and CDR2 SNEGSKA (reference sequence).

The genes are TRBV5-1 and TRBJ2-7, with a tentative D call TRBD2 (6 bases). The CDR3 is made up of 15 amino acids. Trimming took 2 bases from V and 5 from J, leaving 17 bases between them. The germline V gene has CDR1 SGHRS and CDR2 YFSETQ. The CDR3 loop is CASSFRDGGLNEQYF. Written as DNA, the CDR3 is TGCGCCAGCAGCTTCCGGGACGGAGGGTTGAACGAGCAGTACTTC.

The sample holds one count of this clone. V and J are TRBV5-6 and TRBJ1-2; TRBD1 might be the D (6 bases). Between the trimmed V and J ends, which lost 4 bases and 8 bases, there was a span of 21 bases. Germline V gene data show CDR1 as SGHDT and CDR2 as YYEEEE. CDR3 length: 15 residues. CDR3 nucleotide sequence: TGTGCCAGCAGCACCCTGGGGGGGACACTCGGCGGCTACACCTTC. Protein sequence: CASSTLGGTLGGYTF.

The chain links TRBV4-1 to TRBJ2-5, with D possibly being TRBD2 (6 bases). From germline, CDR1 is MGHRA and CDR2 YSYEKL. The ends were cut back, 1 base at V and 11 bases at J, with 11 bases in the middle. The CDR3 length is 12 residues. This chain's CDR3 is CASSQVGGSQYF. The CDR3 nucleotides are TGCGCCAGCAGCCAAGTCGGGGGATCTCAGTACTTC.

The CDR3 coding sequence is TGTGCCAGCAGCACGACAGGGGGCGGTTATGGCTACACCTTC. Translation gives CASSTTGGGYGYTF. The chain recombines TRBV5-4 with TRBJ1-2; 10 positions agree with TRBD1. The germline V gene encodes CDR1 SGHNT and CDR2 YYREEE (reference sequence). V shed 4 bases, J shed 5 bases, and the junction held 5 bases outside the gene matches. The length of the CDR3 is 14 residues.

The CDR3 protein is CASSQDHMGLAINEQYF. CDR3 nucleotide sequence: TGCGCCAGCAGCCAAGACCATATGGGACTAGCGATCAACGAGCAGTACTTC. The chain employs TRBV4-3 and TRBJ2-7; 10 bases line up with TRBD2. Losses at the gene ends were 0 bases for V and 5 bases for J; bases not matched to a gene: 10. The CDR3 consists of 17 residues. Germline CDR1 LGHNA, CDR2 YSLEER.

The CDR3 reads CASSTLGGAVGANVLTF. The CDR3 DNA reads as TGTGCCAGTAGTACTTTAGGGGGCGCAGTTGGGGCCAACGTCCTGACTTTC. This sequence joins TRBV19 and TRBJ2-6, with 7 bases fitting TRBD1. The trim removed 4 bases at V and 3 bases at J, leaving 9 bases unmatched. This CDR3 spans 17 amino acids. Germline loops: CDR1 LNHDA, CDR2 SQIVND (reference sequence).

The V gene is TRBV2, the J gene TRBJ1-1, with a weak D call TRBD1 (6 bases). Trimming left V 4 bases short and J 3 bases short, with 9 bases between. Germline-derived CDR1 and CDR2 are SNHLY and FYNNEI. There are 13 residues in the CDR3. The CDR3 nucleotides read TGTGCCAGCAGTGTTGGACAGTACACTGAAGCTTTCTTT. Amino acid sequence: CASSVGQYTEAFF.

This chain joins TRBV12-3 or TRBV12-4 and TRBJ1-1, with D perhaps TRBD1 (5 bases). This CDR3 comprises 13 residues. With 5 bases removed from V and 4 bases from J, the gap between germline ends came to 11 bases. As DNA, the CDR3 is TGTGCCAGCAGTCTGGGACTCCTCACTGAAGCTTTCTTT. The encoded protein is CASSLGLLTEAFF.

As regards this clone: Within the sample, other DNA sequences also encode this same CDR3. V usage is TRBV19 and J usage is TRBJ2-1, with 8 positions matching TRBD2. The germline V gene encodes CDR1 LNHDA and CDR2 SQIVND (reference sequence). CDR3 length equals 15 residues. Trimming at V came to 5 bases and at J to 0 bases, leaving 3 bases not matched to a gene. CDR3 amino acids: CASSPSGSSYNEQFF. CDR3 coding DNA: TGTGCCAGTAGTCCAAGCGGGAGCTCCTACAATGAGCAGTTCTTC.

The chain recombines TRBV7-2 with TRBJ1-2; D is unclear. This CDR3 contains 13 residues. V lost 1 base and J 6 bases, leaving 9 bases between the germline ends. CDR1 is SGHTA and CDR2 is FQGNSA in the germline V gene. CDR3 nucleotides: TGTGCCAGCAGCTTAGGAGGTACCCATGGCTACACCTTC. Amino acid sequence: CASSLGGTHGYTF.

V gene TRBV28 combines with J gene TRBJ2-2; 13 nucleotides align to TRBD2. This CDR3 comprises 18 residues. J was trimmed by 6 bases and V by 3 bases; bases with no gene match: 10. CDR1 and CDR2 from the germline V gene are MDHEN and SYDVKM. CDR3 in DNA: TGTGCCAGCAGTTTTAGGCTACTAGCGGGAGGGGTGTCCGGGGAGCTGTTTTTT. Amino acids: CASSFRLLAGGVSGELFF.

This clone showed up just once. This sequence joins TRBV6-5 and TRBJ1-2; D uncertain. The CDR3 consists of 14 residues. Germline-derived CDR1 and CDR2 are MNHEY and SVGAGI. Between the trimmed V and J ends, which lost 6 bases and 1 base, there was a span of 12 bases. The CDR3 is CASRYHGVNYGYTF. For the CDR3, the DNA is TGTGCCAGCAGATACCACGGAGTTAACTATGGCTACACCTTC.

The chain recombines TRBV6-2 or TRBV6-3 with TRBJ2-7, with a tentative D call TRBD1 (6 bases). This CDR3 has 14 residues. Germline V CDR1 and CDR2: MNHEY, SVGEGT. Deletions cut 4 bases from V and 3 bases from J, with 13 bases between. CDR3 DNA sequence: TGTGCCAGCAGTTTGGGGGCTAGCAGCTACGAGCAGTACTTC. It is translated as CASSLGASSYEQYF.

The rearrangement joins TRBV5-6 to TRBJ2-1, with TRBD2 matching over 12 bases. The germline CDR1 and CDR2 sequences are SGHDT and YYEEEE. The junction had 2 bases not matched to a gene; V was cut back by 5 bases and J by 2 bases. The CDR3 contains 15 residues. The DNA of the CDR3 is TGTGCCAGCAGTTGGACTAGCGGGGCCTACAATGAGCAGTTCTTC. This translates into CASSWTSGAYNEQFF.

The chain uses TRBV9 and TRBJ2-3; 7 bases match TRBD1. The CDR3 is 15 residues long. After removal of 0 bases from V and 1 base from J, the junction contained 2 bases not matched to a gene. In germline, CDR1 is SGDLS, CDR2 YYNGEE. CDR3: CASSVGQGGTDTQYF. CDR3 DNA sequence: TGTGCCAGCAGCGTAGGACAGGGTGGCACAGATACGCAGTATTTT. Filled out from reference TRBV9 and TRBJ2-3, the complete variable domain reads DSGVTQTPKHLITATGQRVTLRCSPRSGDLSVYWYQQSLDQGLQFLIQYYNGEERAKGNILERFSAQQFPDLHSELNLSSLELGDSALYFCASSVGQGGTDTQYFGPGTRLTVL.

This sequence joins TRBV3-1 (or the pseudogene TRBV3-2) and TRBJ2-3; 13 nucleotides align to TRBD2. Germline CDR1 reads LGHDT; CDR2 reads YNNKEL (reference sequence). Trimming removed 4 bases from V and 3 bases from J; junction bases left unmatched: 4. CDR3 length equals 16 residues. Written as DNA, the CDR3 is TGTGCCAGCAGCCGCTCACTAGCGGGAGGGACAGATACGCAGTATTTT. It yields the protein CASSRSLAGGTDTQYF.

This clone was recorded once. The chain combines TRBV18 with TRBJ1-3, with D perhaps TRBD1 (5 bases). CDR3 length: 16 residues. The V gene's germline CDR1 is KGHSH and CDR2 LQKENI. V lost 3 bases to trimming and J lost 1 base, with 13 bases between them. The CDR3 spells CASSPPGLTSGNTIYF. In DNA form, the CDR3 reads TGTGCCAGCTCACCTCCGGGACTTACATCTGGAAACACCATATATTTT.

This clone was recorded only once. The gene calls are TRBV30 and TRBJ1-1; unclear D gene. The CDR3 runs to 14 residues. V shed 0 bases and J shed 10 bases, with 18 bases lying between them. Per germline, CDR1 GTSNPN and CDR2 SVGIG (reference sequence). The CDR3 region has the DNA TGTGCCTGGAGTGTACGCCCCCTTTCTCGGGGAGCTTTCTTT. It codes for CAWSVRPLSRGAFF.

CDR3 amino acids: CATRLAGGSRETQYF. CDR3 coding DNA: TGTGCCACCCGACTAGCGGGGGGTTCACGAGAGACCCAGTACTTC. The chain carries TRBV7-9 and TRBJ2-5; 13 nucleotides line up with TRBD2. V lost 10 bases to trimming and J lost 4 bases; unmatched junction nucleotides: 9. CDR3 size: 15 residues. Germline V gives CDR1 SEHNR, CDR2 FQNEAQ (reference sequence).

The genes are TRBV28 and TRBJ2-7, with D possibly being TRBD2 (7 bases). The germline V gene encodes CDR1 MDHEN and CDR2 SYDVKM. This CDR3 has 15 amino acids. V was shortened by 3 bases and J by 4 bases, with 16 bases between the two germline ends. The CDR3 region has the DNA TGTGCCAGCAGTTTCACTCAGGGGAGGGGGTACGAGCAGTACTTC. Translated, it gives CASSFTQGRGYEQYF.

The V and J genes are TRBV5-1 and TRBJ2-3, with 9 bases aligning to TRBD1. Germline values: CDR1 SGHRS, CDR2 YFSETQ. V lost 4 bases, J lost 0 bases, and 6 bases stayed unmatched. This CDR3 has 16 amino acids. CDR3 sequence reads: CASSPIQGASTDTQYF. CDR3 DNA: TGCGCCAGCAGCCCGATACAGGGGGCTAGCACAGATACGCAGTATTTT.

This chain connects TRBV11-2 to TRBJ2-1; D remains unclear. V lost 5 bases and J 5 bases, leaving 16 bases between the germline ends. This CDR3 spans 15 amino acids. Germline values: CDR1 SGHAT, CDR2 FQNNGV. CDR3 sequence reads: CASSHKSDLDNEQFF. The DNA of the CDR3 is TGTGCCAGCAGCCATAAGAGCGACCTGGACAATGAGCAGTTCTTC.

This sequence joins TRBV10-2 and TRBJ2-7; 11 nucleotides align to TRBD1. J was trimmed by 4 bases and V by 4 bases; bases with no gene match: 9. CDR3 length: 16 amino acids. Germline CDR1 is WSHSY and CDR2 is SAAADI. This CDR3 reads CASSGSGTGGIYEQYF. For the CDR3, the DNA is TGCGCCAGCAGTGGGTCCGGGACAGGGGGTATTTACGAGCAGTACTTC.

The chain links TRBV10-1 to TRBJ1-2; 7 positions match TRBD1. The CDR3 runs 18 residues. Per germline, CDR1 WNHNN and CDR2 SYGVQD (reference sequence). The J segment lost 2 bases and the V segment lost 2 bases, leaving 14 bases of the junction unmatched. The CDR3 region has the DNA TGCGCCAGCAGTGAGAGGGGGCCGACCCCACCTTACAACTATGGCTACACCTTC. This translates into CASSERGPTPPYNYGYTF.